The next 13 T cell receptor beta chains were all read from a single sample in a study of vaccination and CD4 T cells after COVID-19. With the Oncomine TCR Beta short-read assay, DNA from cultured CD4+ T cells was sequenced. TCRdb analysed the PCR reads with MiXCR anew, one entry per CDR3 protein. The table includes fewer than 20,000 distinct CDR3 sequences, almost 40% detected once. No cognate antigen is known for these TCRs. Treatment reported: roughly ten-day PBMC culture with coronavirus spike peptide pools or control peptides (ViraFEST assay). Sequenced sample: CD4+ T cells from blood, cultured in vitro. All receptors derive from a human donor who had recovered from COVID-19.

The gene calls are TRBV6-2 or TRBV6-3 and TRBJ2-7, with D possibly TRBD1 on 5 matching bases. Trimming cost V 0 bases and J 2 bases, with 5 bases left between them. This CDR3 region has 13 residues. In germline, CDR1 is MNHEY, CDR2 SVGEGT. CDR3 in amino acids: CASSYSDTYEQYF. The CDR3 DNA reads TGTGCCAGCAGTTACTCGGACACCTACGAGCAGTACTTC.

This clonotype has just a few counts. The chain links TRBV5-4 to TRBJ1-1; D call uncertain. Germline-derived CDR1 and CDR2 are SGHNT and YYREEE (reference sequence). With 2 bases removed from V and 0 bases from J, the gap between germline ends came to 11 bases. The CDR3 has 15 amino acids. The CDR3 DNA sequence: TGTGCCAGCAGCTTTTCGGCCGACTTGAACACTGAAGCTTTCTTT. It translates to CASSFSADLNTEAFF.

The chain employs TRBV2 and TRBJ1-6, with 8 bases matching TRBD1. V trimming: 6 bases; J trimming: 5 bases; junction bases outside the gene matches: 6. There are 15 residues in the CDR3. Germline-derived CDR1 and CDR2 are SNHLY and FYNNEI. This CDR3 is CASRRQGTNNSPLHF. Here the CDR3 DNA reads TGTGCCAGCAGAAGACAGGGGACAAATAATTCACCCCTCCACTTT.

This clonotype showed up just a few times. J is TRBJ1-2 and V is TRBV20-1; no firm D call. This CDR3 is built from 13 residues. V lost 3 bases and J 4 bases, leaving 12 bases between the germline ends. CDR1 DFQATT and CDR2 SNEGSKA come from the germline V gene (reference sequence). The CDR3 nucleotides read TGCAGTGCTAGTCAGGACGTCGGCTATGGCTACACCTTC. Translating gives CSASQDVGYGYTF.

V gene TRBV27 combines with J gene TRBJ1-2; D is perhaps TRBD1 (6 bases). Germline V gene lookup returns CDR1 MNHEY and CDR2 SMNVEV (reference sequence). CDR3 length: 16 amino acids. V was clipped by 0 bases and J by 2 bases, with 13 bases between them. This CDR3 is CASSLSSGARNYGYTF. CDR3 sequence (DNA): TGTGCCAGCAGTTTATCGTCAGGGGCGCGCAACTATGGCTACACCTTC.

This chain links TRBV7-3 with TRBJ2-1; no clear D gene. Germline loops: CDR1 SGHTA, CDR2 FQGTGA. Trimming stripped 2 bases from V and 4 bases from J, with 15 bases between. The CDR3 is made up of 16 amino acids. This CDR3 is CASSLSAGSPYNEQFF. DNA of the CDR3: TGTGCCAGCAGCTTATCGGCTGGGTCCCCTTACAATGAGCAGTTCTTC.

The J gene is TRBJ1-2, the V gene TRBV19; 8 bases agree with TRBD1. The germline gives CDR1 LNHDA, CDR2 SQIVND (reference sequence). There are 16 residues in the CDR3. V was clipped by 3 bases and J by 3 bases; unmatched bases: 9. CDR3 region: CASSIRTGRRDYGYTF. The DNA for the CDR3 is TGTGCCAGTAGTATTCGGACAGGGAGAAGGGACTATGGCTACACCTTC. Together with reference TRBV19 and TRBJ1-2, the CDR3 gives the full variable domain: DGGITQSPKYLFRKEGQNVTLSCEQNLNHDAMYWYRQDPGQGLRLIYYSQIVNDFQKGDIAEGYSVSREKKESFPLTVTSAQKNPTAFYLCASSIRTGRRDYGYTFGSGTRLTVV.

This chain connects TRBV5-4 to TRBJ2-2; 11 bases fit TRBD1. V gave up 0 bases and J gave up 8 bases; unmatched junction bases: 6. Germline-derived CDR1 and CDR2 are SGHNT and YYREEE (reference sequence). The CDR3 is made up of 16 amino acids. This chain's CDR3 is CASSLARTGGTGELFF. The CDR3, as DNA: TGTGCCAGCAGCTTGGCCCGGACAGGGGGCACGGGGGAGCTGTTTTTT.

The V gene is TRBV11-2, the J gene TRBJ2-2, with 8 bases identical to TRBD2. The ends lost 5 bases at V and 1 base at J; junction bases unmatched: 9. The CDR3 covers 17 residues. Germline CDR1 SGHAT, CDR2 FQNNGV. CDR3 loop: CASSMGLGRRNTGELFF. The CDR3 DNA reads TGTGCCAGCAGCATGGGACTAGGACGGAGGAACACCGGGGAGCTGTTTTTT.

Only a few counts were recorded for this clonotype. The chain combines TRBV24-1 with TRBJ1-5; D is undetermined. Germline loops: CDR1 KGHDR, CDR2 SFDVKD. The length of the CDR3 is 15 residues. Trimming removed 2 bases at V and 0 bases at J, with 7 bases between. CDR3 DNA: TGTGCCACCAGTGATTCGGAGTATAGCAATCAGCCCCAGCATTTT. It codes for CATSDSEYSNQPQHF.

The chain combines TRBV6-1 with TRBJ2-1; 10 positions match TRBD1. Germline lookup yields CDR1 MNHNS and CDR2 SASEGT. Germline trimming cut 6 bases from V and 9 bases from J; bases unmatched to any gene: 5. The CDR3 has 13 amino acids. The CDR3: CASSSDRGGEQFF. The CDR3 DNA follows: TGTGCCAGCAGCTCGGACAGGGGGGGTGAGCAGTTCTTC.

The chain uses TRBV18 and TRBJ2-3; TRBD1 might be the D (6 bases). The ends were cut back, 9 bases at V and 0 bases at J, with 13 bases in the middle. This CDR3 region has 14 residues. Per germline, CDR1 KGHSH and CDR2 LQKENI. CDR3 loop: CASKQGGSTDTQYF. The CDR3 DNA follows: TGTGCCAGTAAACAGGGCGGGAGCACAGATACGCAGTATTTT.

In its sample, this clonotype was seen a few times. The genes are TRBV28 and TRBJ2-3; 9 nucleotides match TRBD1. After removal of 6 bases from V and 2 bases from J, the junction contained 0 bases not matched to a gene. The V gene's germline CDR1 is MDHEN and CDR2 SYDVKM. The CDR3 is 13 amino acids. This CDR3 is CASRQGATDTQYF. The CDR3 bases are TGTGCCAGCAGACAGGGGGCCACAGATACGCAGTATTTT.